Presented here are 14 T cell receptor beta chains from one specimen sequenced in a study of molecular identifiers for immune sequencing clone quantification. Each CDR3 protein gets one entry after TCRdb re-called the PCR reads with MiXCR. This table has under 800,000 distinct CDR3 sequences, about 25% appearing once. Sequenced: naive CD8+ T cells from blood, with Jurkat cell RNA spiked in. Described subset: FACS-sorted CD8+CD4-CCR7+CD45RA+ naive T cells. The receptors here all came from a human donor in good health. Some libraries in this study had Jurkat cell RNA spiked in.

In the case of this clonotype: A much more abundant neighbour one base away suggests this may be a read error. This chain joins TRBV5-4 and TRBJ2-5, with a weak D call TRBD2 (5 bases). The CDR3 is 14 residues long. Trimming pared 1 base from V and 4 bases from J, leaving 11 bases between. CDR1 and CDR2 (germline): SGHNT, YYREEE (reference sequence). This CDR3 is CASSLSGCVETQYF. The DNA of the CDR3 is TGTGCCAGCAGCTTGTCGGGGTGTGTAGAGACCCAGTACTTC.

This clonotype was recorded many times. The V call is TRBV30, the J call TRBJ2-7; D gene uncertain. The CDR3 totals 12 residues. V gave up 0 bases and J gave up 0 bases, with 3 bases separating them. Germline assignment: CDR1 GTSNPN and CDR2 SVGIG (reference sequence). The chain's CDR3 is CAWSVLSYEQYF. The CDR3 nucleotides are TGTGCCTGGAGTGTCCTCTCCTACGAGCAGTACTTC.

This clonotype was counted at least ten times. V usage is TRBV13 and J usage is TRBJ2-3; 7 bases align to TRBD1. The CDR3 is 14 amino acids. Germline V gene lookup returns CDR1 PRHDT and CDR2 FYEKMQ (reference sequence). Germline trimming cut 4 bases from V and 4 bases from J; bases unmatched to any gene: 5. This CDR3 is CASSSTGVADTQYF. The CDR3 bases are TGTGCCAGCAGCTCAACAGGGGTGGCAGATACGCAGTATTTT. The full variable domain, completed using reference TRBV13 and TRBJ2-3, is AAGVIQSPRHLIKEKRETATLKCYPIPRHDTVYWYQQGPGQDPQFLISFYEKMQSDKGSIPDRFSAQQFSDYHSELNMSSLELGDSALYFCASSSTGVADTQYFGPGTRLTVL.

The rearrangement joins TRBV12-3 or TRBV12-4 to TRBJ2-1; TRBD1 is a possible D gene (5 bases). Trimming cost V 5 bases and J 8 bases, with 13 bases left between them. The CDR3 runs 13 residues. This CDR3 reads CASSVLGVDEQFF. CDR3 in DNA: TGTGCCAGCAGTGTTCTAGGGGTGGATGAGCAGTTCTTC.

V usage is TRBV9 and J usage is TRBJ2-7; perhaps TRBD2 as D (6 bases). Deletions cut 3 bases from V and 2 bases from J, with 12 bases between. Germline V lookup: CDR1 SGDLS, CDR2 YYNGEE. The CDR3 has 14 amino acids. DNA of the CDR3: TGTGCCAGCAGCGGACCCGGGAGTCCCTACGAGCAGTACTTC. It translates to CASSGPGSPYEQYF.

Of note for this clonotype: A much larger clone differs by one base, so this may be a read error. The chain joins TRBV28 to TRBJ2-7; D is perhaps TRBD1 (5 bases). Germline CDR1 reads MDHEN; CDR2 reads SYDVKM. Trimming left V 6 bases short and J 5 bases short, with 17 bases between. CDR3 length: 14 amino acids. The CDR3 coding sequence is TGTGCCAGCAGCCTGACAGCGTCCGTAGACGAGCAGTACTTC. Translated: CASSLTASVDEQYF.

A single count supports this clonotype. The chain couples TRBV4-1 to TRBJ2-3, with no clear D. Trimming stripped 4 bases from V and 3 bases from J, with 20 bases between. The CDR3 contains 17 residues. CDR1 and CDR2 (germline): MGHRA, YSYEKL. The CDR3: CASSLVGARVITDTQYF. Here the CDR3 DNA reads TGCGCCAGCAGCCTAGTGGGCGCTAGGGTGATTACAGATACGCAGTATTTT.

Turning to this clonotype: The germline gene is not matched at one end of the junction; a read error may be the cause. The rearrangement uses TRBV7-9 and TRBJ1-4; D not certain. Germline lookup yields CDR1 SEHNR and CDR2 FQNEAQ (reference sequence). The CDR3 sequence is 16 residues long. CDR3 bases: TGTGCCGGCAGTCCAATGGTTGGGGAGCCTACTGAAAAACTGTTTTTT. Encoded protein: CAGSPMVGEPTEKLFF.

The DNA of the CDR3 is TGTGCCAGCAGCTTCGGGACTAGATACGAGCAGTACTTC. Its translation: CASSFGTRYEQYF. V and J are TRBV7-6 and TRBJ2-7, with 8 bases fitting TRBD2. From germline, CDR1 is SGHVS and CDR2 FNYEAQ. Trimming at V came to 3 bases and at J to 4 bases, leaving 2 bases not matched to a gene. The CDR3 runs to 13 residues.

In this sample, this clonotype turned up a few times. The chain is built from TRBV13 and TRBJ2-7; the match to TRBD1 covers 11 bases. The junction had 9 bases not matched to a gene; V was cut back by 5 bases and J by 0 bases. Germline CDR1 and CDR2: PRHDT and FYEKMQ (reference sequence). There are 17 residues in the CDR3. The CDR3 loop reads CASSPGTGGISSYEQYF. CDR3 sequence (DNA): TGTGCCAGCAGCCCAGGGACAGGGGGTATCAGCTCCTACGAGCAGTACTTC.

This clonotype was seen at least ten times. The chain uses TRBV27 and TRBJ2-2, with TRBD1 identical over 9 bases. The J segment lost 6 bases and the V segment lost 4 bases, leaving 6 bases of the junction unmatched. CDR3 length equals 15 residues. Germline assignment: CDR1 MNHEY and CDR2 SMNVEV (reference sequence). The CDR3 bases are TGTGCCAGCAGTTCCGGGACAGGGATGGCCGGGGAGCTGTTTTTT. Residues: CASSSGTGMAGELFF.

This sequence joins TRBV5-6 and TRBJ1-2; TRBD1 aligns across 9 bases. CDR3 length equals 15 residues. Germline trimming cut 4 bases from V and 8 bases from J; bases unmatched to any gene: 12. Germline CDR1 is SGHDT and CDR2 is YYEEEE. The CDR3 is CASSVSGTGRGGYTF. CDR3 DNA sequence: TGTGCCAGCAGCGTGAGTGGGACAGGGAGAGGAGGCTACACCTTC. Filled out from reference TRBV5-6 and TRBJ1-2, the complete variable domain reads DAGVTQSPTHLIKTRGQQVTLRCSPKSGHDTVSWYQQALGQGPQFIFQYYEEEERQRGNFPDRFSGHQFPNYSSELNVNALLLGDSALYLCASSVSGTGRGGYTFGSGTRLTVV.

A few counts support this clonotype. The chain carries TRBV12-3 or TRBV12-4 and TRBJ1-1, with 8 bases that match TRBD1. The CDR3 totals 13 residues. Unmatched junction bases numbered 8, after V lost 10 bases and J lost 4 bases. Here the CDR3 reads CATEQGGSTEAFF. In DNA form, the CDR3 reads TGTGCCACCGAACAGGGGGGGTCCACTGAAGCTTTCTTT.

This clonotype was recorded many times. The V and J genes are TRBV27 and TRBJ1-1; tentative D call: TRBD1 (5 bases). Germline CDR1 and CDR2: MNHEY and SMNVEV (reference sequence). The V gene lost 0 bases and the J gene lost 0 bases, with 14 bases spanning the gap. The CDR3 extends over 17 amino acids. Here the CDR3 DNA reads TGTGCCAGCAGTTTATCGTCCGGGGCGAACCTGAACACTGAAGCTTTCTTT. Its protein is CASSLSSGANLNTEAFF.